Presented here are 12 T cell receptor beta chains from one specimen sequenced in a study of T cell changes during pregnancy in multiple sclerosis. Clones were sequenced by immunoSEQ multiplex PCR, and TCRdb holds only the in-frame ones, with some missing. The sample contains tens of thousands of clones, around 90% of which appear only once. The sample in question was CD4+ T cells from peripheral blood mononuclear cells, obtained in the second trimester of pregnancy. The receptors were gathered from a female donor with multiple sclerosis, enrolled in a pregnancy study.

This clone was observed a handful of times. CDR3 region: CASSPTGGSYNEQFF. The CDR3 coding sequence is TGTGCCAGCAGCCCTACAGGGGGCTCCTACAATGAGCAGTTCTTC. The gene calls are TRBV7-3 and TRBJ2-1, with TRBD1 identical over 8 bases. V was pared by 5 bases and J by 0 bases, with 3 bases of the junction left unmatched. Germline CDR1 and CDR2: SGHTA and FQGTGA. The CDR3 is 15 amino acids.

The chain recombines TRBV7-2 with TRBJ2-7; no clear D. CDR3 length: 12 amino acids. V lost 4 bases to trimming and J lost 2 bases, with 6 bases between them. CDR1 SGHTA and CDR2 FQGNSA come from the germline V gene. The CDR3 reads CASSSFPYEQYF. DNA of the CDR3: TGTGCCAGCAGCTCGTTCCCCTACGAGCAGTACTTC.

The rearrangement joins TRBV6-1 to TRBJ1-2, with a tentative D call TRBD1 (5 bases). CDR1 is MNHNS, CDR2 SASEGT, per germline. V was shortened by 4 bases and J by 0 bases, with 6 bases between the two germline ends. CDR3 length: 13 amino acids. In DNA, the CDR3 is TGTGCCAGCAGTGCACAGGCTAACTATGGCTACACCTTC. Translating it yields CASSAQANYGYTF.

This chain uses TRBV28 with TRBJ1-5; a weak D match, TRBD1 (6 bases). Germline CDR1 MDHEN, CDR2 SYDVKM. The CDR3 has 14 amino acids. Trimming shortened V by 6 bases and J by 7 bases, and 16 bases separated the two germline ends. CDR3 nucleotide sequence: TGTGCCAGCAGCGGGGTAGGGGGTGGACAGCCCCAGCATTTT. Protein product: CASSGVGGGQPQHF.

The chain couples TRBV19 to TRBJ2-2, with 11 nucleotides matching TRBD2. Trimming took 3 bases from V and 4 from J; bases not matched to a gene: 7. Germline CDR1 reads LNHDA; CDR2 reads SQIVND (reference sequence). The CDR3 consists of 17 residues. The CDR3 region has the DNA TGTGCCAGTAGTATGACTAGCGGGGTCGGGGGCACCGGGGAGCTGTTTTTT. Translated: CASSMTSGVGGTGELFF.

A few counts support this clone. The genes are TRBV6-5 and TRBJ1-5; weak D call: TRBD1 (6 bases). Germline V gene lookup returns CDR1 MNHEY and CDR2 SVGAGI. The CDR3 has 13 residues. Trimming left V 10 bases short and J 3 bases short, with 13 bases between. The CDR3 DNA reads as TGTGCCACCAAACAGGGAATCAATCAGCCCCAGCATTTT. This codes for CATKQGINQPQHF.

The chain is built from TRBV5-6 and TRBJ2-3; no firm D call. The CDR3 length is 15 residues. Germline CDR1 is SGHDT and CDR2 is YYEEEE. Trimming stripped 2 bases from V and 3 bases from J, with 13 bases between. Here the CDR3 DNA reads TGTGCCAGCAGCTTTTTTGGTCTAAAAACAGATACGCAGTATTTT. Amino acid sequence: CASSFFGLKTDTQYF.

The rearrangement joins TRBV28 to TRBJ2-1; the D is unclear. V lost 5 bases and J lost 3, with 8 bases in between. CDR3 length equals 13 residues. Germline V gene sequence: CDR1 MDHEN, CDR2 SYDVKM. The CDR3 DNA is TGTGCCAGCAGTCCCCCGGGCTACAATGAGCAGTTCTTC. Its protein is CASSPPGYNEQFF.

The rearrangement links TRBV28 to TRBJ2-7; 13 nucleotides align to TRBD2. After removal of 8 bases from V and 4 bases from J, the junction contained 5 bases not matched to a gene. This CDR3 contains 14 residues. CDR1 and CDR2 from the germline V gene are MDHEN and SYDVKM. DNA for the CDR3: TGTGCCAGCGAGGGACTAGCGGGAAAATACGAGCAGTACTTC. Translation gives CASEGLAGKYEQYF.

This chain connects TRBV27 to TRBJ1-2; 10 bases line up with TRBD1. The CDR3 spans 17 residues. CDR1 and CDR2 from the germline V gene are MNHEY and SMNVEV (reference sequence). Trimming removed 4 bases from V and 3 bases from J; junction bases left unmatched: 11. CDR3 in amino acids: CASSSTGGLRTYYGYTF. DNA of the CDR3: TGTGCCAGCAGTTCGACAGGGGGCCTGAGAACATACTATGGCTACACCTTC.

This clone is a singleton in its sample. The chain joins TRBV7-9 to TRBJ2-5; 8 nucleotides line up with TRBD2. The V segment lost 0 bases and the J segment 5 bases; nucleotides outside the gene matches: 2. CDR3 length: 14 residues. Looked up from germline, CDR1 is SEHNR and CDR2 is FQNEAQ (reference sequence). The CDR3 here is CASSLATSAETQYF. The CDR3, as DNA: TGTGCCAGCAGCTTAGCGACTAGCGCTGAGACCCAGTACTTC.

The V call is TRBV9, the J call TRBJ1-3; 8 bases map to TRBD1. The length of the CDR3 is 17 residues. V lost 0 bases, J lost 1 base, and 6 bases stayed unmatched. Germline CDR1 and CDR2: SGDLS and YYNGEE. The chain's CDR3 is CASSVGQGASSGNTIYF. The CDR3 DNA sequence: TGTGCCAGCAGCGTAGGGCAGGGGGCTTCATCTGGAAACACCATATATTTT. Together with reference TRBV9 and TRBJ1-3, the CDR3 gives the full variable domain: DSGVTQTPKHLITATGQRVTLRCSPRSGDLSVYWYQQSLDQGLQFLIQYYNGEERAKGNILERFSAQQFPDLHSELNLSSLELGDSALYFCASSVGQGASSGNTIYFGEGSWLTVV.